This TCR beta chain was captured by sequencing in a study of type 1 regulatory T cells (dated by TCRdb to about 2021). Regarding the study in general: The study characterized an in vitro protocol that generated a Tr1-enriched, alloantigen-specific CD4 T cell product named T-allo10. T-allo10 was being tested clinically in patients with hematological malignancies who were undergoing allogeneic hematopoietic stem cell transplantation. The study at large found these results: Tr1 cells showed a more restricted TCR repertoire than non-Tr1 cells, which the study interpreted as alloantigen-induced clonal expansion.

V and J lose 2 bases and 9 bases, and a span of 11 bases separates them. CDR3 length: 12 amino acids, cysteine to phenylalanine. CDR3 DNA only is kept here, 36 bases in frame from base 1. Looking up the germline V gene yields CDR1 SGHVS and CDR2 FQNEAQ. These reads were obtained on an Illumina MiSeq. The public reads were run again by TCRdb, first through fastp at Q25 and then through MiXCR, and only productive beta chains were kept. Every distinct CDR3 protein forms one entry, paired with its most common genes and DNA. Here the sample has tens of thousands of distinct CDR3 sequences; 20% to 25% occur a single time. The top ten clonotypes cover 8.3% of the sample. This clonotype was seen only a few times. The antigen it recognizes is unknown. No per-base quality is available; no much larger clone lies one base away.

The chain couples TRBV7-8 to TRBJ2-7, with the identity of the D gene unclear. Sequencing was done on a sample of cultured type 1 regulatory T (Tr1) cells, either the whole culture or a sorted fraction (not recorded which). Reading the label with the study, this specimen's cell subset or site is: type 1 regulatory T cells sorted from the T-allo10 product. This clonotype originated in a human donor in good health. The CDR3 protein is CASSLQTARQYF. The nucleotide sequence reads TGTGCCAGCAGCTTACAGACCGCCCGGCAGTACTTC.